The 18 T cell receptor beta chains listed next were all sequenced from one sample in a study of blood T cell repertoires in COVID-19. TCRdb's copy holds only in-frame clones and misses some; the assay was immunoSEQ multiplex PCR. The table has about 180,000 clones, 86% seen once; the top ten hold 7% to 10%. The specimen sequenced was PBMCs or T cells enriched from blood (not recorded which). The receptors were sampled from a woman aged 25 to 45 who had recovered from COVID-19.

This clone appeared a few times. The chain links TRBV10-3 to TRBJ1-5, with 8 bases aligning to TRBD1. The CDR3 loop spans 18 amino acids. After removal of 2 bases from V and 2 bases from J, the junction contained 11 bases not matched to a gene. The germline gives CDR1 ENHRY, CDR2 SYGVKD. The CDR3 protein is CAISETPLNRGGNQPQHF. The CDR3 DNA reads TGTGCCATCAGTGAGACCCCACTAAACAGGGGGGGCAATCAGCCCCAGCATTTT.

The chain recombines TRBV4-1 with TRBJ2-3, with TRBD2 matching 10 bases. The V segment lost 0 bases and the J segment 5 bases; nucleotides outside the gene matches: 5. The CDR3 has 16 residues. CDR1 MGHRA and CDR2 YSYEKL come from the germline V gene. CDR3 residues: CASSQDGLAGVDTQYF. As DNA, the CDR3 is TGCGCCAGCAGCCAAGATGGGCTAGCGGGAGTAGATACGCAGTATTTT.

This clone is a singleton in its sample. The DNA of the CDR3 is TGTGCCAGCAGTTTAACGGACAGGGCATCCTACGAGCAGTACTTC. Translating gives CASSLTDRASYEQYF. This chain uses TRBV27 with TRBJ2-7; 8 bases fit TRBD1. Trimming took 2 bases from V and 1 from J; bases not matched to a gene: 4. CDR1 is MNHEY, CDR2 SMNVEV, per germline (reference sequence). This CDR3 spans 15 amino acids.

The J gene is TRBJ1-1, the V gene TRBV11-2; D may be TRBD1 (6 bases). This CDR3 is built from 14 residues. Trimming cost V 6 bases and J 10 bases, with 21 bases left between them. Germline CDR1 SGHAT, CDR2 FQNNGV. CDR3 region: CASRANTGTFVAFF. The CDR3 DNA reads TGTGCCAGCAGGGCCAACACAGGGACCTTCGTAGCTTTCTTT.

CDR3 in amino acids: CSAPQDYEQYF. CDR3 DNA sequence: TGCAGTGCTCCCCAGGACTACGAGCAGTACTTC. The chain carries TRBV20-1 and TRBJ2-7; D not certain. CDR1 and CDR2 (germline): DFQATT, SNEGSKA (reference sequence). V was trimmed by 5 bases and J by 3 bases, leaving 8 bases between them. The CDR3 is made up of 11 amino acids.

V is TRBV7-3 and J is TRBJ2-1; no firm D call. Germline values: CDR1 SGHTA, CDR2 FQGTGA. The CDR3 is 13 residues long. V was shortened by 5 bases and J by 5 bases, with 10 bases between the two germline ends. The CDR3, as DNA: TGTGCCAGCAGCGTTTCGGTTAACAATGAGCAGTTCTTC. Residues: CASSVSVNNEQFF.

This sequence joins TRBV24-1 and TRBJ2-3, with 12 bases identical to TRBD2. CDR1 KGHDR and CDR2 SFDVKD come from the germline V gene. Losses at the gene ends were 3 bases for V and 2 bases for J; bases not matched to a gene: 5. This CDR3 has 17 amino acids. CDR3 protein: CATSDTLAGGSTDTQYF. The CDR3 nucleotides read TGTGCCACCAGTGATACCCTAGCGGGAGGGTCCACAGATACGCAGTATTTT.

The chain is built from TRBV18 and TRBJ2-7, with D perhaps matching TRBD2 (6 bases). The length of the CDR3 is 14 residues. V lost 3 bases and J lost 2, with 11 bases in between. Per germline, CDR1 KGHSH and CDR2 LQKENI. CDR3 region: CASSPQAGPYEQYF. CDR3 DNA: TGTGCCAGCTCACCCCAGGCGGGACCCTACGAGCAGTACTTC.

J is TRBJ1-1 and V is TRBV12-3 or TRBV12-4; 8 bases match TRBD1. The V and J ends lost 6 bases and 7 bases, in that order; junction bases with no gene match: 7. The CDR3 covers 13 residues. CDR3 sequence reads: CASSRGQGSEAFF. The CDR3 region has the DNA TGTGCCAGCAGCCGCGGACAGGGTAGTGAAGCTTTCTTT.

This clone was counted once. V usage is TRBV28 and J usage is TRBJ2-2; D is possibly TRBD1 (6 bases). Germline V gives CDR1 MDHEN, CDR2 SYDVKM. This CDR3 has 13 amino acids. Trimming removed 8 bases at V and 3 bases at J, with 10 bases between. CDR3 nucleotide sequence: TGTGCCAGCGGACAGTTAGACACCGGGGAGCTGTTTTTT. It codes for CASGQLDTGELFF.

A single count supports this clone. This chain links TRBV30 with TRBJ2-7; D unclear. The CDR3 has 12 residues. Germline V gene data show CDR1 as GTSNPN and CDR2 as SVGIG (reference sequence). V shed 5 bases and J shed 0 bases, with 8 bases lying between them. The CDR3 nucleotides are TGTGCCTGGGGACGGTCCTCCTACGAGCAGTACTTC. Translation: CAWGRSSYEQYF. The full variable domain, rest sourced from reference TRBV30 and TRBJ2-7, is SQTIHQWPATLVQPVGSPLSLECTVEGTSNPNLYWYRQAAGRGLQLLFYSVGIGQISSEVPQNLSASRPQDRQFILSSKKLLLSDSGFYLCAWGRSSYEQYFGPGTRLTVT.

The V and J genes are TRBV7-2 and TRBJ2-7; 7 bases line up with TRBD1. The trim removed 6 bases at V and 6 bases at J, leaving 8 bases unmatched. CDR1 and CDR2 (germline): SGHTA, FQGNSA. CDR3 length: 13 residues. In DNA, the CDR3 is TGTGCCAGCAGAGAGATCCGACAGGGCGAGCAGTACTTC. Translated, it gives CASREIRQGEQYF. Variable domain in full (rest from reference TRBV7-2 and TRBJ2-7): GAGVSQSPSNKVTEKGKDVELRCDPISGHTALYWYRQSLGQGLEFLIYFQGNSAPDKSGLPSDRFSAERTGGSVSTLTIQRTQQEDSAVYLCASREIRQGEQYFGPGTRLTVT.

The chain has TRBV15 and TRBJ2-2, with a weak D call TRBD2 (6 bases). V was trimmed by 2 bases and J by 7 bases, leaving 17 bases between them. The CDR3 sequence is 16 residues long. The germline CDR1 and CDR2 sequences are LNHNV and YYDKDF (reference sequence). The CDR3 region is CATSRSSGPGGGELFF. In nucleotides, the CDR3 is TGTGCCACCAGCAGATCGTCAGGCCCCGGGGGCGGGGAGCTGTTTTTT. The whole variable domain, filled in from reference TRBV15 and TRBJ2-2, reads DAMVIQNPRYQVTQFGKPVTLSCSQTLNHNVMYWYQQKSSQAPKLLFHYYDKDFNNEADTPDNFQSRRPNTSFCFLDIRSPGLGDTAMYLCATSRSSGPGGGELFFGEGSRLTVL.

The V call is TRBV18, the J call TRBJ2-7, with 11 bases identical to TRBD1. Germline CDR1 KGHSH, CDR2 LQKENI. V lost 5 bases and J lost 5; bases outside the gene matches: 11. The CDR3 length is 16 residues. CDR3 in DNA: TGTGCCAGCTCATTCCAACTACCGGGACAGGGGGACGAGCAGTACTTC. Amino acids: CASSFQLPGQGDEQYF.

This clone was recorded only once. This chain links TRBV19 with TRBJ2-5; 8 positions agree with TRBD1. Looked up from germline, CDR1 is LNHDA and CDR2 is SQIVND (reference sequence). Germline trimming cut 6 bases from V and 2 bases from J; bases unmatched to any gene: 17. The CDR3 consists of 18 residues. CDR3 sequence: CASSPLSATGGRQETQYF. For the CDR3, the DNA is TGTGCCAGTAGCCCACTATCAGCCACAGGGGGTCGACAAGAGACCCAGTACTTC.

This chain joins TRBV24-1 and TRBJ2-3; D is perhaps TRBD1 (6 bases). Germline V lookup: CDR1 KGHDR, CDR2 SFDVKD. Deletions cut 1 base from V and 2 bases from J, with 9 bases between. The CDR3 is made up of 15 amino acids. The CDR3 DNA follows: TGTGCCACCAGTGATTTTGGGGGCCCCACAGATACGCAGTATTTT. Translation gives CATSDFGGPTDTQYF.

The chain joins TRBV3-1 (or the pseudogene TRBV3-2) to TRBJ2-1; 10 bases fit TRBD2. Trimming cost V 0 bases and J 3 bases; bases outside gene matches: 8. CDR1 is LGHDT and CDR2 is YNNKEL in the germline V gene (reference sequence). The CDR3 length is 18 residues. The CDR3, as DNA: TGTGCCAGCAGCCAAGATATTACTAGCGGGATAAACTACAATGAGCAGTTCTTC. This encodes CASSQDITSGINYNEQFF.

This clone was found once. The gene calls are TRBV20-1 and TRBJ2-7; tentative D call: TRBD2 (6 bases). Per the germline V gene, CDR1 is DFQATT and CDR2 is SNEGSKA (reference sequence). The CDR3 is 13 amino acids. The V and J ends lost 3 bases and 2 bases respectively, with 11 bases between them. The CDR3 nucleotides read TGCAGTGCTAGTTGGCGGGAAACCTACGAGCAGTACTTC. Translation gives CSASWRETYEQYF.